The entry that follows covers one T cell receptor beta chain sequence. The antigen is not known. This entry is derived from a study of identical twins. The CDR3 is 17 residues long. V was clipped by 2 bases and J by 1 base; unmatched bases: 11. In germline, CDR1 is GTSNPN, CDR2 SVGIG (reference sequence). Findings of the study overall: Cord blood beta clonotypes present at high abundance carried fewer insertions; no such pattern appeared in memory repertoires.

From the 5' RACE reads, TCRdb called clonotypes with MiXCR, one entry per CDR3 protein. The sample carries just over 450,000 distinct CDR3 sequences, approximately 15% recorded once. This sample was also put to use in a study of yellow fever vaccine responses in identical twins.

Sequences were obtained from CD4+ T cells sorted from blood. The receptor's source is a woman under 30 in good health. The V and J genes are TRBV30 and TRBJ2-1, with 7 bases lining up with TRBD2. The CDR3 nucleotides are TGTGCCTGGAGTTTATCCCTTACCGGGAGGTCCTACAATGAGCAGTTCTTC. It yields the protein CAWSLSLTGRSYNEQFF.